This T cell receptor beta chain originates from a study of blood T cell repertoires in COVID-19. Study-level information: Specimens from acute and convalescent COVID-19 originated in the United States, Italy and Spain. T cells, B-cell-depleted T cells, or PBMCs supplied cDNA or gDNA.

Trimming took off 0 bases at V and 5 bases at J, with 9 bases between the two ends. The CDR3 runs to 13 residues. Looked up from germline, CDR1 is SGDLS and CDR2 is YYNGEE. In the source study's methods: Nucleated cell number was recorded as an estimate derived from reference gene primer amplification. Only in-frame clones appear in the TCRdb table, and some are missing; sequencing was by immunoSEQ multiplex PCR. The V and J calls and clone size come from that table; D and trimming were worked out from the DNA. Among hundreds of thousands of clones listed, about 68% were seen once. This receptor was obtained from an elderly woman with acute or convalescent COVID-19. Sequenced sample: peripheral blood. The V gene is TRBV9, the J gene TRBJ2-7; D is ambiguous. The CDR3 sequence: CASSVGPLNEQYF. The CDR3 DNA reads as TGTGCCAGCAGCGTAGGGCCCTTAAACGAGCAGTACTTC.